The 22 T cell receptor beta chains below all came from one sample that was sequenced in a study of shared clonotypes between healthy human individuals. Sequencing used immunoSEQ multiplex PCR; TCRdb keeps in-frame clones, though not all of them. Seen here are hundreds of thousands of clones, roughly four fifths observed once, and the top ten hold around 13%. The sample was PBMCs. The origin of the receptors is a woman in her forties in good health. Some clones in this sample may be carry-over from other donors' samples.

Concerning this clone: This probably arose from a read error, given a far larger clone one base away. This rearrangement joins TRBV29-1 to TRBJ1-1; tentatively, D is TRBD1 (5 bases). CDR1 and CDR2 (germline): SQVTM, ANQGSEA. This CDR3 is 12 amino acids long. This CDR3 reads CSVGDGLAESFF. CDR3 bases: TGCAGCGTCGGGGACGGCCTGGCTGAATCTTTCTTT.

This clone was detected a few times. V usage is TRBV2 and J usage is TRBJ1-5; 7 bases align to TRBD1. The junction had 4 bases not matched to a gene; V was cut back by 4 bases and J by 4 bases. The germline gives CDR1 SNHLY, CDR2 FYNNEI. CDR3 length equals 14 residues. The CDR3 sequence is CASSGGQLNQPQHF. Written as DNA, the CDR3 is TGTGCCAGCAGTGGGGGACAGCTTAATCAGCCCCAGCATTTT.

This clone was seen a handful of times. This rearrangement joins TRBV2 to TRBJ1-2; unclear D gene. The V gene's germline CDR1 is SNHLY and CDR2 FYNNEI. This CDR3 has 13 amino acids. V lost 6 bases and J 8 bases, leaving 16 bases between the germline ends. CDR3 loop: CASSPERLRGYTF. CDR3 bases: TGTGCCAGCAGCCCAGAGAGGCTGAGGGGCTACACCTTC.

V is TRBV6-1 and J is TRBJ1-2, with a tentative D call TRBD1 (6 bases). V was clipped by 7 bases and J by 8 bases, with 14 bases between them. CDR1 is MNHNS, CDR2 SASEGT, per germline. The CDR3 length is 12 residues. Here the CDR3 reads CASTDRNGGYTF. Here the CDR3 DNA reads TGTGCCAGCACTGACAGGAACGGGGGCTACACCTTC.

Turning to this clone: A far larger clone is one base from this, pointing to a likely read error. J is TRBJ1-2 and V is TRBV18; D not resolved. The CDR3 length is 12 residues. Per germline, CDR1 KGHSH and CDR2 LQKENI. Trimming cost V 4 bases and J 3 bases, with 6 bases left between them. The CDR3 sequence is CASSLDHYGYTF. CDR3 sequence (DNA): TGTGCCAGCTCACTAGACCACTATGGCTACACCTTC.

This clone was detected only a few times. The rearrangement joins TRBV30 to TRBJ1-1; a possible D gene is TRBD1 (6 bases). Germline V gives CDR1 GTSNPN, CDR2 SVGIG (reference sequence). This CDR3 comprises 14 residues. V was cut by 4 bases and J by 5 bases, with 17 bases left in between. CDR3 in DNA: TGTGCCTGGAAGGTGGAGGACAGAAGGACTGAAGCTTTCTTT. It translates to CAWKVEDRRTEAFF.

The chain uses TRBV9 and TRBJ2-7; perhaps TRBD1 as D (7 bases). The CDR3 is 13 residues long. CDR1 and CDR2 from the germline V gene are SGDLS and YYNGEE. Trimming cost V 7 bases and J 1 base, with 12 bases left between them. The CDR3 DNA follows: TGTGCCAGCGGGGGGACAGTTTCCTACGAGCAGTACTTC. It is translated as CASGGTVSYEQYF.

J is TRBJ2-1 and V is TRBV7-6; D uncertain. The CDR3 contains 13 residues. Germline loops: CDR1 SGHVS, CDR2 FNYEAQ. V lost 5 bases, J lost 5 bases, and 10 bases lay in between. The CDR3, as DNA: TGTGCCAGCAGCACAAGACTCGACAATGAGCAGTTCTTC. It translates to CASSTRLDNEQFF.

The V gene is TRBV19, the J gene TRBJ2-5; D remains ambiguous. Germline CDR1 reads LNHDA; CDR2 reads SQIVND (reference sequence). V lost 3 bases, J lost 0 bases, and 5 bases lay in between. The CDR3 runs 13 residues. CDR3 loop: CASSIGHQETQYF. CDR3 bases: TGTGCCAGTAGTATCGGCCACCAAGAGACCCAGTACTTC. Supplemented by reference TRBV19 and TRBJ2-5, the full variable domain reads DGGITQSPKYLFRKEGQNVTLSCEQNLNHDAMYWYRQDPGQGLRLIYYSQIVNDFQKGDIAEGYSVSREKKESFPLTVTSAQKNPTAFYLCASSIGHQETQYFGPGTRLLVL.

This clone was found many times. The chain has TRBV19 and TRBJ1-3; D not certain. In germline, CDR1 is LNHDA, CDR2 SQIVND (reference sequence). The V gene lost 2 bases and the J gene lost 0 bases, with 11 bases spanning the gap. The CDR3 is made up of 16 amino acids. The CDR3 loop is CASSISGKASGNTIYF. CDR3 nucleotides: TGTGCCAGTAGTATATCCGGCAAAGCCTCTGGAAACACCATATATTTT.

CDR3: CAWSVLRHTIYF. CDR3 coding DNA: TGTGCCTGGAGTGTACTTCGACACACCATATATTTT. The V gene is TRBV30, the J gene TRBJ1-3, with D uncertain. V was clipped by 0 bases and J by 8 bases, with 8 bases between them. The CDR3 length is 12 residues. Germline assignment: CDR1 GTSNPN and CDR2 SVGIG (reference sequence). Combining the CDR3 with reference TRBV30 and TRBJ1-3 gives the whole variable domain SQTIHQWPATLVQPVGSPLSLECTVEGTSNPNLYWYRQAAGRGLQLLFYSVGIGQISSEVPQNLSASRPQDRQFILSSKKLLLSDSGFYLCAWSVLRHTIYFGEGSWLTVV.

The rearrangement uses TRBV30 and TRBJ2-5; 8 bases match TRBD2. There are 15 residues in the CDR3. The germline V gene has CDR1 GTSNPN and CDR2 SVGIG (reference sequence). Trimming cost V 4 bases and J 1 base; bases outside gene matches: 8. DNA for the CDR3: TGTGCCTGGATGGCTGGGACTAGGTTCCAAGAGACCCAGTACTTC. This gives the protein CAWMAGTRFQETQYF.

This clone has a handful of counts. The chain combines TRBV29-1 with TRBJ2-6, with D possibly matching TRBD1 (5 bases). V was pared by 2 bases and J by 2 bases, with 10 bases between. In germline, CDR1 is SQVTM, CDR2 ANQGSEA. The CDR3 consists of 15 residues. This CDR3 reads CSVEIRETGANVLTF. The DNA of the CDR3 is TGCAGCGTTGAAATCAGGGAAACTGGGGCCAACGTCCTGACTTTC.

Comments on this clone: Other DNA sequences from this sample encode an identical CDR3 as well. CDR3 in amino acids: CATSRGTGGYQETQYF. The DNA of the CDR3 is TGTGCCACCAGCAGAGGGACCGGGGGCTACCAAGAGACCCAGTACTTC. The V and J genes are TRBV15 and TRBJ2-5; perhaps D is TRBD1 or TRBD2 (6 bases each). Trimming shortened V by 1 base and J by 0 bases, and 12 bases separated the two germline ends. The CDR3 consists of 16 residues. Germline V gives CDR1 LNHNV, CDR2 YYDKDF (reference sequence).

The CDR3 bases are TGTGCCAGCAGTTTTGTGGGGTTGAGCAATCAGCCCCAGCATTTT. Protein: CASSFVGLSNQPQHF. The chain is built from TRBV28 and TRBJ1-5; D remains unclear. There are 15 residues in the CDR3. Germline V CDR1 and CDR2: MDHEN, SYDVKM. V was trimmed by 3 bases and J by 1 base, leaving 10 bases between them.

This sequence joins TRBV27 and TRBJ1-5; tentative D call: TRBD1 (5 bases). Deletions cut 5 bases from V and 1 base from J, with 12 bases between. The CDR3 consists of 15 residues. The germline V gene encodes CDR1 MNHEY and CDR2 SMNVEV (reference sequence). In nucleotides, the CDR3 is TGTGCCAGCAGTATAGGGACGGTGAGCAATCAGCCCCAGCATTTT. This encodes CASSIGTVSNQPQHF.

This chain links TRBV10-2 with TRBJ2-7, with TRBD2 as a possible D gene (5 bases). Trimming cost V 1 base and J 6 bases, with 10 bases left between them. The germline CDR1 and CDR2 sequences are WSHSY and SAAADI. The CDR3 sequence is 13 residues long. The CDR3 region has the DNA TGCGCCAGCAGTGAGTTGAGGGCTCTCGAGCAGTACTTC. It specifies CASSELRALEQYF.

This chain joins TRBV5-3 and TRBJ2-1; TRBD1 matches at 7 bases. TRBV5-3 is noted as an ORF with a role that remains uncertain. The CDR3 contains 17 residues. V lost 3 bases and J lost 1; bases outside the gene matches: 10. The CDR3 is CARSSRTGLISYNEQFF. The CDR3 DNA reads as TGTGCCAGAAGCTCCCGGACAGGTCTGATTTCCTACAATGAGCAGTTCTTC.

In regard to this clone: The junction shows a germline mismatch at one end, possibly a read error. This rearrangement joins TRBV28 to TRBJ2-7; 13 bases are a match to TRBD2. This CDR3 contains 15 residues. CDR1 MDHEN and CDR2 SYDVKM come from the germline V gene. CDR3 region: CASNLGTSGTYEQCF. CDR3 DNA sequence: TGTGCCAGCAACCTCGGGACTAGCGGGACCTACGAGCAGTGCTTC.

The genes are TRBV30 and TRBJ1-5; D might be TRBD1 (5 bases). Germline CDR1 GTSNPN, CDR2 SVGIG (reference sequence). This CDR3 is built from 16 residues. V was pared by 1 base and J by 0 bases, with 13 bases between. The CDR3 is CAWSGAQGYSNQPQHF. CDR3 nucleotide sequence: TGTGCCTGGAGTGGAGCGCAGGGCTATAGCAATCAGCCCCAGCATTTT.

This sequence joins TRBV18 and TRBJ1-1, with D possibly being TRBD1 (5 bases). Germline values: CDR1 KGHSH, CDR2 LQKENI. The V and J ends lost 2 bases and 0 bases respectively, with 19 bases between them. This CDR3 contains 18 residues. The CDR3 coding sequence is TGTGCCAGCTCACCATATCGTCAAGTGGAGGGACTGAACACTGAAGCTTTCTTT. Encoded protein: CASSPYRQVEGLNTEAFF.

The chain employs TRBV18 and TRBJ1-2, with D possibly matching TRBD1 (5 bases). CDR1 and CDR2 from the germline V gene are KGHSH and LQKENI. Trimming removed 2 bases from V and 3 bases from J, with 13 bases in between. The length of the CDR3 is 15 residues. The CDR3 is CASSPLGDPDYGYTF. For the CDR3, the DNA is TGTGCCAGCTCACCATTAGGGGACCCAGACTATGGCTACACCTTC.